A single sample is the source of the 25 T cell receptor beta chains below, sequenced in a study of blood T cell repertoires in COVID-19. TCRdb's copy holds only in-frame clones and misses some; the assay was immunoSEQ multiplex PCR. This table holds 100,000 to 150,000 clones, 90% found once. Sequenced input: peripheral blood. The receptor set was obtained from a man aged 60-69 years with COVID-19, enrolled during active disease.

This clone occurred once. The rearrangement uses TRBV19 and TRBJ2-3; the match to TRBD1 covers 7 bases. J lost 4 bases, V lost 5 bases, and 12 bases had no gene match. CDR1 is LNHDA, CDR2 SQIVND, per germline (reference sequence). CDR3 length: 16 amino acids. The CDR3 DNA reads TGTGCCAGTAGTCTGACCCGGGACAGCGAACCAGATACGCAGTATTTT. As protein: CASSLTRDSEPDTQYF.

The chain is built from TRBV7-2 and TRBJ1-1, with D unresolved. The CDR3 loop spans 14 amino acids. V was pared by 1 base and J by 1 base, with 7 bases between. Germline V gene data show CDR1 as SGHTA and CDR2 as FQGNSA. CDR3 nucleotide sequence: TGTGCCAGCAGCTTAGTCACGGGGAACACTGAAGCTTTCTTT. Protein sequence: CASSLVTGNTEAFF.

Remarks on this clone: The same CDR3 also results from other DNA sequences found in this sample. The J gene is TRBJ1-5, the V gene TRBV6-6; possible D gene TRBD1, 5 bases. Germline values: CDR1 MNHNY, CDR2 SVGAGI (reference sequence). V was clipped by 0 bases and J by 1 base, with 7 bases between them. This CDR3 contains 15 residues. CDR3 region: CASSYSGGSNQPQHF. CDR3 DNA: TGTGCCAGCAGTTACTCGGGGGGGAGCAATCAGCCCCAGCATTTT.

The V and J genes are TRBV7-2 and TRBJ1-1; the match to TRBD1 covers 8 bases. The CDR3 is 14 amino acids. V dropped 5 bases and J dropped 3; count of bases not matched to a gene: 5. CDR1 and CDR2 from the germline V gene are SGHTA and FQGNSA. The CDR3 coding sequence is TGTGCCAGCAGCCGCGTACAGGGGGACACTGAAGCTTTCTTT. Its translation: CASSRVQGDTEAFF.

The genes are TRBV4-1 and TRBJ2-7; the match to TRBD1 covers 8 bases. The J segment lost 5 bases and the V segment lost 2 bases, leaving 11 bases of the junction unmatched. CDR3 length equals 16 residues. In germline, CDR1 is MGHRA, CDR2 YSYEKL. Here the CDR3 reads CASSQIPGQESDEQYF. DNA for the CDR3: TGCGCCAGCAGCCAAATACCGGGACAGGAATCGGACGAGCAGTACTTC.

The chain has TRBV7-2 and TRBJ1-1, with a tentative D call TRBD1 (5 bases). The CDR3 runs to 14 residues. The germline V gene has CDR1 SGHTA and CDR2 FQGNSA. Deletions cut 1 base from V and 7 bases from J, with 13 bases between. The chain's CDR3 is CASSLGGGFLEAFF. In DNA form, the CDR3 reads TGTGCCAGCAGCTTAGGGGGGGGATTTCTTGAAGCTTTCTTT.

The genes are TRBV11-2 and TRBJ2-7; possibly TRBD1 for D (6 bases). Trimming removed 0 bases from V and 9 bases from J, with 12 bases in between. The CDR3 runs 13 residues. Germline assignment: CDR1 SGHAT and CDR2 FQNNGV. CDR3 nucleotides: TGTGCCAGCAGCTTAGAGGGGGCGGTCGGGCAGTACTTC. Residues: CASSLEGAVGQYF.

V and J are TRBV7-9 and TRBJ2-5, with TRBD1 matching over 8 bases. The CDR3 length is 14 residues. The V segment lost 3 bases and the J segment 5 bases; nucleotides outside the gene matches: 5. The germline V gene has CDR1 SEHNR and CDR2 FQNEAQ (reference sequence). CDR3 bases: TGTGCCAGCAGCTTCGGACAGGGCGGGGAGACCCAGTACTTC. It is translated as CASSFGQGGETQYF. The variable domain in full, completed from reference TRBV7-9 and TRBJ2-5, reads DTGVSQNPRHKITKRGQNVTFRCDPISEHNRLYWYRQTLGQGPEFLTYFQNEAQLEKSRLLSDRFSAERPKGSFSTLEIQRTEQGDSAMYLCASSFGQGGETQYFGPGTRLLVL.

The V call is TRBV6-1, the J call TRBJ2-5; weak D call: TRBD2 (5 bases). This CDR3 is built from 15 residues. The ends were cut back, 0 bases at V and 0 bases at J, with 8 bases in the middle. The V gene's germline CDR1 is MNHNS and CDR2 SASEGT. In nucleotides, the CDR3 is TGTGCCAGCAGTGAAGCGTCGGACTACCAAGAGACCCAGTACTTC. It is translated as CASSEASDYQETQYF.

This clone was observed a handful of times. The CDR3 is CASRQTSGSSYNEQFF. In DNA form, the CDR3 reads TGTGCCAGCAGGCAGACTAGCGGGAGCTCCTACAATGAGCAGTTCTTC. V usage is TRBV6-6 and J usage is TRBJ2-1; 12 positions match TRBD2. The CDR3 consists of 16 residues. The J segment lost 0 bases and the V segment lost 6 bases, leaving 3 bases of the junction unmatched. Per the germline V gene, CDR1 is MNHNY and CDR2 is SVGAGI (reference sequence).

The V call is TRBV4-1, the J call TRBJ2-1, with 7 bases lining up with TRBD2. The V gene's germline CDR1 is MGHRA and CDR2 YSYEKL. This CDR3 has 15 amino acids. Unmatched junction bases numbered 13, after V lost 0 bases and J lost 14 bases. CDR3 coding DNA: TGCGCCAGCAGCCAAGATCCGGCGGGGGAATCCCAAAAGTTCTTC. It is translated as CASSQDPAGESQKFF.

This clone has a handful of counts. The CDR3 protein is CASSPPGSQAFF. CDR3 nucleotides: TGTGCCAGCAGCCCCCCCGGGAGTCAAGCTTTCTTT. The J gene is TRBJ1-1, the V gene TRBV3-1 (or the pseudogene TRBV3-2); D remains ambiguous. From germline, CDR1 is LGHDT and CDR2 YNNKEL (reference sequence). This CDR3 is 12 amino acids long. Trimming took 4 bases from V and 9 from J, leaving 12 bases between them.

This chain joins TRBV14 and TRBJ1-3, with a tentative D call TRBD1 (5 bases). V lost 0 bases, J lost 2 bases, and 11 bases lay in between. Germline loops: CDR1 SGHDN, CDR2 FVKESK. The CDR3 extends over 16 amino acids. The CDR3 sequence is CASSQDWGDPGNTIYF. CDR3 nucleotide sequence: TGTGCCAGCAGCCAAGATTGGGGGGATCCTGGAAACACCATATATTTT.

This chain links TRBV2 with TRBJ2-1, with 8 bases aligning to TRBD2. CDR3 length equals 14 residues. Trimming cost V 7 bases and J 9 bases; bases outside gene matches: 11. Looked up from germline, CDR1 is SNHLY and CDR2 is FYNNEI. The DNA of the CDR3 is TGTGCCAGCAAAGGGTCGGGAGGGCCAATTGAGCAGTTCTTC. Its translation: CASKGSGGPIEQFF.

The genes are TRBV28 and TRBJ1-5; D call uncertain. This CDR3 has 13 amino acids. Trimming pared 10 bases from V and 3 bases from J, leaving 13 bases between. Germline assignment: CDR1 MDHEN and CDR2 SYDVKM. Here the CDR3 DNA reads TGTGCCACCCTCGCGGCAGTCAATCAGCCCCAGCATTTT. Its translation: CATLAAVNQPQHF. Based on the CDR3 plus reference TRBV28 and TRBJ1-5, the full variable domain is DVKVTQSSRYLVKRTGEKVFLECVQDMDHENMFWYRQDPGLGLRLIYFSYDVKMKEKGDIPEGYSVSREKKERFSLILESASTNQTSMYLCATLAAVNQPQHFGDGTRLSIL.

The CDR3 nucleotides are TGCGCCAGCAGCCAAGATCGGAGTTACAATGAGCAGTTCTTC. Amino acids: CASSQDRSYNEQFF. This chain links TRBV4-3 with TRBJ2-1; no reliable D call. Germline V gives CDR1 LGHNA, CDR2 YSLEER. V was clipped by 0 bases and J by 4 bases, with 7 bases between them. The CDR3 has 14 residues.

The V gene is TRBV5-1, the J gene TRBJ2-5, with D perhaps TRBD2 (5 bases). The CDR3 is 15 amino acids. Germline V gene sequence: CDR1 SGHRS, CDR2 YFSETQ. Trimming shortened V by 0 bases and J by 7 bases, and 16 bases separated the two germline ends. In DNA, the CDR3 is TGCGCCAGCAGCTTGGGAGCGGCTACGTCGGGGACCCAGTACTTC. This codes for CASSLGAATSGTQYF. The variable domain in full, with the rest retrieved from reference TRBV5-1 and TRBJ2-5, is KAGVTQTPRYLIKTRGQQVTLSCSPISGHRSVSWYQQTPGQGLQFLFEYFSETQRNKGNFPGRFSGRQFSNSRSEMNVSTLELGDSALYLCASSLGAATSGTQYFGPGTRLLVL.

The chain uses TRBV7-2 and TRBJ2-7, with 9 bases identical to TRBD1. CDR3 length: 14 amino acids. The trim removed 1 base at V and 3 bases at J, leaving 1 base unmatched. In germline, CDR1 is SGHTA, CDR2 FQGNSA. CDR3 nucleotide sequence: TGTGCCAGCAGCTTAGACAGGGGGCACTACGAGCAGTACTTC. It specifies CASSLDRGHYEQYF.

V and J are TRBV19 and TRBJ1-5; 11 nucleotides match TRBD1. There are 18 residues in the CDR3. Germline CDR1 reads LNHDA; CDR2 reads SQIVND (reference sequence). J lost 5 bases, V lost 8 bases, and 17 bases had no gene match. CDR3 sequence: CASDRTRTGGGIHQPQHF. DNA for the CDR3: TGTGCCAGTGATCGCACGCGGACAGGGGGCGGTATCCATCAGCCCCAGCATTTT.

This chain uses TRBV12-3 or TRBV12-4 with TRBJ1-2, with D hard to call. The V and J ends lost 8 bases and 4 bases respectively, with 14 bases between them. The CDR3 totals 13 residues. CDR3 DNA: TGTGCCAGCTCGTCGGATTCGGGCTATGGCTACACCTTC. As protein: CASSSDSGYGYTF.

This chain links TRBV18 with TRBJ1-2; no clear D. The CDR3 consists of 13 residues. Germline loops: CDR1 KGHSH, CDR2 LQKENI. V gave up 6 bases and J gave up 6 bases, with 14 bases separating them. CDR3 in amino acids: CASSLNIRNGYTF. As DNA, the CDR3 is TGTGCCAGCTCGCTAAACATCAGGAATGGCTACACCTTC. The whole variable domain, remainder taken from reference TRBV18 and TRBJ1-2, is NAGVMQNPRHLVRRRGQEARLRCSPMKGHSHVYWYRQLPEEGLKFMVYLQKENIIDESGMPKERFSAEFPKEGPSILRIQQVVRGDSAAYFCASSLNIRNGYTFGSGTRLTVV.

The rearrangement links TRBV29-1 to TRBJ2-7, with 10 nucleotides matching TRBD2. V shed 7 bases and J 2 bases; nucleotides not matched to a gene: 5. Germline CDR1 is SQVTM and CDR2 is ANQGSEA. The CDR3 spans 13 residues. The CDR3 DNA reads TGCAGCGCCGCTAGCGGGAGCGCCTACGAGCAGTACTTC. Amino acids: CSAASGSAYEQYF.

The chain carries TRBV4-1 and TRBJ1-1; TRBD1 agrees at 7 bases. V was clipped by 4 bases and J by 7 bases; unmatched bases: 9. CDR3 length: 14 amino acids. Germline loops: CDR1 MGHRA, CDR2 YSYEKL. The CDR3, as DNA: TGCGCCAGCAGCCTAATACAGGGGAACGGTGAAGCTTTCTTT. This encodes CASSLIQGNGEAFF.

The chain recombines TRBV5-6 with TRBJ1-1; D gene unclear. Trimming stripped 1 base from V and 6 bases from J, with 16 bases between. Germline V gene data show CDR1 as SGHDT and CDR2 as YYEEEE. CDR3 size: 15 residues. The CDR3 sequence is CASSLRGNEWAEAFF. The CDR3 DNA reads as TGTGCCAGCAGCTTGAGAGGGAACGAATGGGCTGAAGCTTTCTTT. The whole variable domain, remainder taken from reference TRBV5-6 and TRBJ1-1, is DAGVTQSPTHLIKTRGQQVTLRCSPKSGHDTVSWYQQALGQGPQFIFQYYEEEERQRGNFPDRFSGHQFPNYSSELNVNALLLGDSALYLCASSLRGNEWAEAFFGQGTRLTVV.

On this clone: The germline gene is not matched at one end of the junction; a read error may be the cause. This chain joins TRBV2 and TRBJ2-7; TRBD1 is a possible D gene (5 bases). Germline CDR1 and CDR2: SNHLY and FYNNEI. The CDR3 length is 11 residues. The CDR3 DNA follows: TGTGCCAGCAGTGTTGACAGTCGCAGTAACTTC. It encodes CASSVDSRSNF.